Sequencing of this T cell receptor (beta chain) was carried out in a study of cytomegalovirus exposure and HLA in healthy donors (dated by TCRdb to about 2017). In terms of the full investigation: An earlier analysis of approximately 600 of the donors reported roughly 270 Gb of sequence data and some 100 million unique TCR beta sequences from approximately 180 million T cells. Roughly 5 DR-DQ haplotypes were handled as single units for association and clustering because linkage in the cohort was strong. Of the 300 to 450 genotyped donors, approximately 80% were placed in the genetic ancestry cluster associated with self-reported Caucasian donors. Donor age, sex, ethnicity and CMV serostatus were compiled alongside the repertoire data. A later analysis re-analyzed previously published TCR beta repertoires from 550 to 700 donors and added high-resolution HLA genotyping to study TCR occurrence patterns. The study aimed to test whether cataloging public T cell receptors could reveal signatures of past pathogen exposure. On average, roughly 240,000 unique TCR beta nucleotide sequences were sequenced per donor among roughly 430 genotyped donors of the cohort, with about 19% of those sequences being non-productive. The study used immunosequencing to profile the T cell repertoires of several hundred subjects and linked those repertoires to cytomegalovirus serostatus. HLA typing covered class I and class II loci at four-digit resolution. Rather than using new phenotypic data, the later analysis identified candidate immune exposures from TCR beta sequences and from how often those sequences occurred across donors. To predict cytomegalovirus infection status, the study brought together high-throughput TCR immunosequencing, statistical association of individual TCRs with disease status, and machine learning. All discovery cohort repertoires had been generated on a single sequencing platform. Roughly 300 gigabases of sequencing data and tens of millions of unique TCR sequences made up an early release that covered fewer than 650 HLA-typed donors. Typing coverage differed by locus: A, B, C, DRB1 and DQB1 were typed in about 620-630 donors, DQA1 in about 500, DPA1 in 600 to 610, and DPB1 in about 450. In an earlier analysis of a few hundred of the donors, high-throughput TCR beta sequencing was used to judge whether each TCR beta V gene segment behaved as functional or pseudogenic. A later genetic analysis took genome-wide SNP genotypes for about 65% of the 666 donors and used that subset as a discovery cohort. A separate validation cohort of roughly 130 different subjects was used in addition to the roughly 720-subject first cohort.

The library came from the immunoSEQ multiplex PCR assay. The multiplex PCR relied on a mix of 60 forward primers for TCR Vbeta segments and 13 reverse primers for TCR Jbeta segments. Amplification of the CDR3 region of rearranged TCR beta genes was performed with a multiplex PCR assay on genomic DNA. On the Illumina HiSeq System, the amplified TCR beta libraries were sequenced as 87-base-pair reads. As for the authors' bioinformatics: A later analysis tallied around 82 million unique TCR beta chains across the 666 repertoires, and approximately 9.9 million of those chains were shared by two or more donors. To remove PCR and sequencing errors, raw reads were error-corrected and collapsed into unique sequences using a nearest-neighbor algorithm that merged closely related sequences. To assign V, D and J gene segments, CDR3 sequences were aligned to IMGT reference sequences. For a sequence to be retained, a match of at least six nucleotides to both a V gene segment and a J gene segment was required. A rearrangement counted as productive if the CDR3 had no stop codons and remained in frame with V and J, and every other rearrangement counted as non-productive. CDR3 was defined by IMGT convention, running from the second conserved V-encoded cysteine to the conserved J-encoded phenylalanine. The earlier analysis of 550 to 650 of the donors excluded any sequence lacking an unambiguous match to a single V gene segment. In an earlier analysis of roughly 500 of the donors, V segments were called functional above 56.7% productive rearrangements and were called segregating when the between-donor standard deviation exceeded 5%. A statistical classification framework was built to diagnose cytomegalovirus status from the catalog of TCR beta chain sequences. A later analysis assigned V and J genes by comparing TCR nucleotide sequences with IMGT/GENE-DB human TR gene sequences. The TCRdist pipeline was used in a later analysis to assign CDR3 sequences and most-parsimonious VDJ recombination scenarios. In a later analysis, every TCR beta chain was defined by the combination of its CDR3 amino acid sequence and its V-gene family, and reads without a unique V-gene family were dropped. In a later analysis, 500 to 700 highly shared, low-generation-probability nucleotide sequences were removed to address suspected cross-contamination and a sequencing artifact. For each public chain, a later analysis derived a clonal expansion index from normalized ranks of inferred template counts within each repertoire. In a later analysis, generation probabilities were computed with a VDJ recombination model fitted to out-of-frame rearrangements, and the resulting probabilities were checked against IGoR. In a later analysis, hypergeometric tests were used to score TCR-TCR, TCR-HLA and TCR-CMV co-occurrence, with a repertoire-size bias correction applied to TCR pairs. To estimate false discovery rates, a later analysis permuted the HLA or CMV assignments 20 times. A later analysis grouped co-occurring TCRs with DBSCAN, adding TCRdist sequence similarity when clustering within HLA-allele-positive subsets. Co-occurrence clustering excluded repertoires with fewer than 30,000 or more than 120,000 public chains, plus five with anomalous nucleotide sharing. This immuneACCESS table, as held by TCRdb, lists in-frame sequences with V and J called but not all clones. Of the missing ones, under half trace to an unresolved V gene in checked studies; the others have no known cause. Clone size and V and J calls were adopted from that table, with D and trimming inferred from the DNA. The sample contains around 130,000 clones, around three quarters of them found a single time. 5.3% of the sample lies in the top ten.

The cohort comprised some 700 healthy bone marrow donors. At the time of sampling, every cohort member was nominally healthy, though immune exposures that went unrecorded were likely present. The donor tested CMV seronegative and was one of the 352 seronegative cohort members. Every donor gave a peripheral blood sample, and the peripheral blood mononuclear cells from that sample were used for TCR beta sequencing. The Qiagen DNeasy Blood Extraction Kit was used to extract genomic DNA from the blood cell samples. On this clone itself: Its target antigen remains unknown. Nothing much larger sits one base from this clone, and base qualities are not available.

General study outcomes and caveats: In a later analysis, HLA-associated TCR beta chains showed more clonal expansion and lower generation probabilities than non-associated chains that were equally common. Roughly uniform sequencing depth across donors was assumed in presence/absence analyses, although this assumption may not hold. Because HLA typing was unavailable for some donors at each locus, only the typed subset was used in association tests. A later genetic analysis associated a missense DCLRE1C variant with V-gene and J-gene trimming of TCR beta chains, and an independent cohort replicated the association. Some IMGT-functional V segments, including TRBV6-2 and TRBV6-3, could not be distinguished by the 87-base-pair reads and were therefore excluded. In a later analysis, TCR association rates were found to vary across HLA loci, with the most associated TCRs seen for DRB1 alleles and the fewest for HLA-C alleles. A further reported finding was that TCR beta sequences accurately predicted the HLA-A and HLA-B alleles for most subjects in the first cohort. Because counts were too low, more than 15 rarely observed V segments, including chromosome 9 orphons, were excluded from the earlier analysis of fewer than 650 of the donors. A group of highly shared sequence variants was considered likely to be a technical artifact of the sequencing pipeline. Linkage disequilibrium might explain the correlated functional status among segregating V segments, but an unknown experimental factor could not be excluded. The study listed 150 to 200 TCR beta chains as associated with cytomegalovirus. Compared with the approximately 670-donor mean, donors in an Asian-associated ancestry cluster had fewer N-insertions in productive TCRs, according to a later genetic analysis. The authors suggested that the approach could potentially be generalized to other disease states and immunological phenotypes. In a later analysis, most CMV-associated TCR beta chains were found to appear HLA-restricted, with HLA associations seemingly driven largely by CMV exposure. Three of the identified cytomegalovirus-associated TCR beta chains were confirmed in vitro to be specific for cytomegalovirus antigens. According to a later analysis, parvovirus B19, influenza, CMV and Epstein-Barr virus appeared linked to several top co-occurrence clusters. The classifier was reported to diagnose cytomegalovirus status with high specificity and sensitivity in both the original cohort and the validation cohort. Strong co-occurrence of HLA alleles, especially DR and DQ, made assigning TCR associations to individual alleles difficult. Across donors, most TCR sequences were observed very rarely, whereas some public TCRs were present in many individuals. A later analysis associated roughly 17,000 TCR beta sequences with specific HLA alleles at a false discovery rate of 0.05. Only TCR beta chains were sequenced in this cohort, and the absence of alpha or paired-chain data limited detectable features. In an earlier analysis of 450 to 750 of the donors, most TCR beta V segments appeared in productive rearrangements about 87% or about 30% of the time, broadly matching IMGT annotations. The only immune exposure information available for the cohort was CMV serostatus.

The CDR3 starts with the cysteine, ends with the phenylalanine, and has 13 residues. Only CDR3 DNA is held: 39 bases, read in frame from base 1. V loses 6 bases at its end and J loses 3 bases; junction bases beyond the gene matches: 5. CDR1 and CDR2, looked up from the germline V gene, are MNHEY and SVGAGI. This chain joins TRBV6-5 to TRBJ2-7, with 7 central nucleotides matching TRBD1. The sample taken for sequencing was PBMCs. The sequence was collected from a man aged 25-45 years in good health and CMV-seronegative. The CDR3 is CASRMTGLYEQYF. The sequenced DNA: TGTGCCAGCAGAATGACAGGGCTCTACGAGCAGTACTTC.